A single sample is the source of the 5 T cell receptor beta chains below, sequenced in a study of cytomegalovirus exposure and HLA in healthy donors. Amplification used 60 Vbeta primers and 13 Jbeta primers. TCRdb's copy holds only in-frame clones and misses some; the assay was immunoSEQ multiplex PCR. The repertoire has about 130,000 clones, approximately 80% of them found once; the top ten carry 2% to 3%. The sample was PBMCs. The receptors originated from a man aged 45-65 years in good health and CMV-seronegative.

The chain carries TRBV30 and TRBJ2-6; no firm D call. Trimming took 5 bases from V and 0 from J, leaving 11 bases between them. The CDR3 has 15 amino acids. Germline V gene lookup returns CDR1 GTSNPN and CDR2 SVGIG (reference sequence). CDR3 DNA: TGTGCCTGGGGCGGCCTGGGCTCTGGGGCCAACGTCCTGACTTTC. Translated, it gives CAWGGLGSGANVLTF.

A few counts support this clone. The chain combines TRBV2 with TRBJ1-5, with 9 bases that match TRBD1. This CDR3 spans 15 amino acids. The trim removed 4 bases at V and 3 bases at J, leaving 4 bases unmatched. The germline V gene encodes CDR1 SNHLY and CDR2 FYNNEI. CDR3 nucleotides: TGTGCCAGCAGTGGGGACAGGGTGCCCAATCAGCCCCAGCATTTT. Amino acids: CASSGDRVPNQPQHF.

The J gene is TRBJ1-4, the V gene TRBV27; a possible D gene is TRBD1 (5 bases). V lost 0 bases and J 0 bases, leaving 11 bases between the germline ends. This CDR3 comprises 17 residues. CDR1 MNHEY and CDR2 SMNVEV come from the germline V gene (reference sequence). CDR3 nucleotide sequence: TGTGCCAGCAGTTTATCGGACAATTCAGCAACTAATGAAAAACTGTTTTTT. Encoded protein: CASSLSDNSATNEKLFF.

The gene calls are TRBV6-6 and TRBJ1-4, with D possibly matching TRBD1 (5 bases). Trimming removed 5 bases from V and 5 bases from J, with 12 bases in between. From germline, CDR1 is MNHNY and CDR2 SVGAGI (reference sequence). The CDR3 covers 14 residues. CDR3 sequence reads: CASSQGRRNEKLFF. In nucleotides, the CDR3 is TGTGCCAGCAGTCAGGGAAGAAGAAATGAAAAACTGTTTTTT.

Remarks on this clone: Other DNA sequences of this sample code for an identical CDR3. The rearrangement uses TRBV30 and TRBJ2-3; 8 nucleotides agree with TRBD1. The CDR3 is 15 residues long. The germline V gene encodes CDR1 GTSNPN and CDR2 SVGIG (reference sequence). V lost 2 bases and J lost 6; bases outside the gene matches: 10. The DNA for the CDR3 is TGTGCCTGGAGTCCCTTAGCAGGGGGCGTGGATACGCAGTATTTT. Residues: CAWSPLAGGVDTQYF.